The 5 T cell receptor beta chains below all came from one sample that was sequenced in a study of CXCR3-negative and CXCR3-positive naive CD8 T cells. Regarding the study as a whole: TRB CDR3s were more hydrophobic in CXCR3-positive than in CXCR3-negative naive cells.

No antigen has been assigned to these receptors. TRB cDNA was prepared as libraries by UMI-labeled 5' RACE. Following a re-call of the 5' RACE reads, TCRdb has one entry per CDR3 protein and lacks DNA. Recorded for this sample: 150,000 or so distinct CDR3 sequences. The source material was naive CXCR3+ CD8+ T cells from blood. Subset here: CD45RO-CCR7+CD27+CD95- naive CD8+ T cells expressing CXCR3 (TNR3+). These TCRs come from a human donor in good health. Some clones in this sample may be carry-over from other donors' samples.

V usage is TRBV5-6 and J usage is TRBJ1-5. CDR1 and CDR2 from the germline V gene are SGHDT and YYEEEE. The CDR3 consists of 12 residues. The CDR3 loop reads CASSLVGQPQHF. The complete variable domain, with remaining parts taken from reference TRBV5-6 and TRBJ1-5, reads DAGVTQSPTHLIKTRGQQVTLRCSPKSGHDTVSWYQQALGQGPQFIFQYYEEEERQRGNFPDRFSGHQFPNYSSELNVNALLLGDSALYLCASSLVGQPQHFGDGTRLSIL.

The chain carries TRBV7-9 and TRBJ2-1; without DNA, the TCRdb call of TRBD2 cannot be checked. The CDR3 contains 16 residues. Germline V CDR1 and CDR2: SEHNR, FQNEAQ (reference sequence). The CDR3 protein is CASSLVTSGGNNEQFF.

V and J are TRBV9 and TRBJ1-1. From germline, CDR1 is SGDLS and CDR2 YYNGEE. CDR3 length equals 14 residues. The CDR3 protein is CASSSGLYGTEAFF.

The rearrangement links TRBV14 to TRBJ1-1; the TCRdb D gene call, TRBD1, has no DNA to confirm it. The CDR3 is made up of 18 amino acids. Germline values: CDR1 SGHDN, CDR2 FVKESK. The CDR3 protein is CASSPPGRVFGGDTEAFF. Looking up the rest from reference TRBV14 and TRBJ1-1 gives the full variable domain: EAGVTQFPSHSVIEKGQTVTLRCDPISGHDNLYWYRRVMGKEIKFLLHFVKESKQDESGMPNNRFLAERTGGTYSTLKVQPAELEDSGVYFCASSPPGRVFGGDTEAFFGQGTRLTVV.

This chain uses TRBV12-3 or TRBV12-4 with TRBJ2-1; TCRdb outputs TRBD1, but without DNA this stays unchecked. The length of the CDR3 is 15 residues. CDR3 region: CASSHTGKSNNEQFF.